Listed below are T cell receptor beta chains from one sample, sequenced in a study of tumor-infiltrating lymphocytes in localized non-small cell lung cancer. TCRdb keeps only in-frame clones here, not all; method: immunoSEQ multiplex PCR. The table lists about 16,000 clones, roughly 40% of them singletons. The sample comprised lung tumor tissue. Receptors were obtained from a human donor with non-small cell lung cancer. Each CDR3 is given with its conserved first and last residue. D genes are given only for firm matches. Clone size is not always given. Where it is, it says once, few, many or a class for expanded clones.

size,D,J,V,length,DNA,CDR3
many,-,TRBJ1-1,TRBV6-1,15,TGTGCCAGCAGGCCTAGGGAGAGGCTGGGCCCTGAAGCTTTCTTT,CASRPRERLGPEAFF
-,TRBD2,TRBJ2-3,TRBV6-4,16,TGTGCCAGCAGTGACTCTAGCGGGGGGGCCTCAGATACGCAGTATTTT,CASSDSSGGASDTQYF
-,TRBD1,TRBJ1-1,TRBV6-5,14,TGTGCCAGCAGTCGACAGGGGGCATTCGCTGAAGCTTTCTTT,CASSRQGAFAEAFF
few,-,TRBJ2-7,TRBV7-8,14,TGTGCCAGCAGCCTCAGGGATTTTGCATACGAGCAGTACTTC,CASSLRDFAYEQYF
-,TRBD1,TRBJ2-7,TRBV5-4,16,TGCGCCAGCAGCCAAGGTTGGACAGGGGCAACCTACGAGCAGTACTTC,CASSQGWTGATYEQYF
-,TRBD1,TRBJ1-1,TRBV5-1,15,TGCGCCAGCAGCTTAGGAGGGGGCGCGGGAACTGAAGCTTTCTTT,CASSLGGGAGTEAFF
-,TRBD1,TRBJ1-2,TRBV13,16,TGTGCCAGCAGCCTAGGGACAGGACCGGGCCCCAATGGCTACACCTTC,CASSLGTGPGPNGYTF
-,-,TRBJ1-1,TRBV18,12,TGTGCCAGCTCCACAGAGGTCACTGAAGCTTTCTTT,CASSTEVTEAFF
-,-,TRBJ1-4,TRBV28,17,TGTGCCAGCAGTTTTGGAGGGGGGGGTGGAAAAGGGGAAAAACTGTTTTTT,CASSFGGGGGKGEKLFF
few,-,TRBJ1-5,TRBV18,16,TGTGCCAGCTCACCACTGGGGACAAGTCACAATCAGCCCCAGCATTTT,CASSPLGTSHNQPQHF
few,-,TRBJ1-2,TRBV19,14,TGTGCCAGTAGTATAGTAAGGACGCCAGGGAGCTACACCTTC,CASSIVRTPGSYTF
-,-,TRBJ2-7,TRBV5-4,14,TGTGCCAGCAGCCTAACCTCGGACAGCTACGAGCAGTACTTC,CASSLTSDSYEQYF
-,-,TRBJ1-2,TRBV28,13,TGTGCCAGCAGTCAGCGACCCTTCTATGGCTACACCTTC,CASSQRPFYGYTF
-,TRBD2,TRBJ2-5,TRBV4-1,16,TGCGTCAGCAGCCAGACTAGCGGGGGGCCACAAGAGACCCAGTACTTC,CVSSQTSGGPQETQYF
-,-,TRBJ1-1,TRBV10-3,13,TGTGCCAGCAGTTTCAGATATGACACTGAAGCTTTCTTT,CASSFRYDTEAFF
few,TRBD1,TRBJ2-5,TRBV10-3,16,TGTGCCATCAGCTTCATTGGGCCGGGACAGGGAGAGACCCAGTACTTC,CAISFIGPGQGETQYF
medium-sized,-,TRBJ1-6,TRBV9,13,TGTGCCAGCAGCGTAGCTTTGAATTCACCCCTCCACTTT,CASSVALNSPLHF
-,TRBD2,TRBJ2-3,TRBV30,17,TGTGCCTGGAGTAAATTCGGGACTAGCGGGGGAGGCGGTACGCAGTATTTT,CAWSKFGTSGGGGTQYF
-,-,TRBJ2-2,TRBV29-1,13,TGCAGCGTTGAAGAGCGGGGCCGCGGGGAGCTGTTTTTT,CSVEERGRGELFF
-,-,TRBJ2-7,TRBV5-6,13,TGTGCCAGCAGCAAAAAACAGGTCGGCGAGCAGTACTTC,CASSKKQVGEQYF
few,-,TRBJ1-4,TRBV4-1,12,TGCGCCAGCAGCCACGGGTCACAAAAACTGTTTTTT,CASSHGSQKLFF
-,TRBD1,TRBJ1-3,TRBV28,15,TGTGCCAGCAGTGTACAGGGGGCAGGTGGAAACACCATATATTTT,CASSVQGAGGNTIYF
-,TRBD1,TRBJ2-2,TRBV29-1,15,TGCAGCGTCGAACAGGGGCGTACGAACACCGGGGAGCTGTTTTTT,CSVEQGRTNTGELFF
-,TRBD2,TRBJ2-1,TRBV7-3,19,TGTGCCAGCAGCCCACAGGGGGCGCCGACTAGCGGGGGCCACAATGAGCAGTTCTTC,CASSPQGAPTSGGHNEQFF
many,TRBD1,TRBJ1-1,TRBV19,14,TGTGCCAGTAGCCCGTACAGGGGGAACACTGAAGCTTTCTTT,CASSPYRGNTEAFF
-,TRBD1,TRBJ1-6,TRBV7-3,15,TGTGCCAGCAGCATCGGACAGGGGGCTGGTTCACCCCTCCACTTT,CASSIGQGAGSPLHF
-,-,TRBJ2-2,TRBV7-2,15,TGTGCCAGCAGCTTTGACAGGTTATCGACCGGGGAGCTGTTTTTT,CASSFDRLSTGELFF
-,TRBD2,TRBJ2-7,TRBV7-2,16,TGTGCCAGCAGCATAGCCGCGACTAGCGGGGCCTACGAGCAGTACTTC,CASSIAATSGAYEQYF
-,TRBD1,TRBJ2-2,TRBV7-7,16,TGTGCCAGCAGCTTTGGGGCAGGGGGCCCTACCGGGGAGCTGTTTTTT,CASSFGAGGPTGELFF
-,-,TRBJ2-5,TRBV5-1,14,TGCGCCAGCAGGGGAGGGGGCGACCAAGAGACCCAGTACTTC,CASRGGGDQETQYF
-,-,TRBJ2-7,TRBV5-3,12,TGTGCCAGCAGCTCCATTAGGGCCCAGCAGTACTTC,CASSSIRAQQYF
many,-,TRBJ2-7,TRBV7-2,12,TGTGCCAGCAGCCTACAGCGTGACGAGCAGTACTTC,CASSLQRDEQYF
-,-,TRBJ1-5,TRBV30,15,TGTGCCTGGAGTGTAGGGGGGGGGCCTGGTCAGCCCCAGCATTTT,CAWSVGGGPGQPQHF
few,TRBD1,TRBJ1-2,TRBV30,15,TGTGCCTGGAGAAACCGGGACAGGGGGGTAGGTGGCTACACCTTC,CAWRNRDRGVGGYTF
-,-,TRBJ1-3,TRBV10-3,14,TGTGCCATCAGTGAGGAAGTTGGAGGTAACACCATATATTTT,CAISEEVGGNTIYF
-,-,TRBJ1-2,TRBV7-2,13,TGTGCCAGCAGCTCCGCCACCCTATCTGGCTACACCTTC,CASSSATLSGYTF
few,-,TRBJ2-3,TRBV9,12,TGTGCCAGCAGCGTAGCTGGGGATACGCAGTATTTT,CASSVAGDTQYF
-,TRBD1,TRBJ1-2,TRBV19,14,TGTGCCAGTCGCAAGAAGACAGGGGACTATGGCTACACCTTC,CASRKKTGDYGYTF
-,-,TRBJ1-5,TRBV28,14,TGTGCCAGCAGTTTAAACGCCTTCAATCAGCCCCAGCATTTT,CASSLNAFNQPQHF
-,-,TRBJ2-7,TRBV7-8,15,TGTGCCAGCAGCCCTCTAGGGAGGATGGAGAACGAGCAGTACTTC,CASSPLGRMENEQYF
-,TRBD1,TRBJ1-5,TRBV7-2,13,TGTGCCAGCAGCGTCAGGGGGCAACAGCCCCAGCATTTT,CASSVRGQQPQHF
-,TRBD2,TRBJ2-7,TRBV6-1,15,TGTGCCAGCAGTGAAGAACCGGGGGGATACTACGAGCAGTACTTC,CASSEEPGGYYEQYF
few,TRBD1,TRBJ2-3,TRBV5-1,16,TGCGCCAGCAGCCGACGGACAGGGTCTAGCACAGATACGCAGTATTTT,CASSRRTGSSTDTQYF
-,-,TRBJ1-4,TRBV7-9,12,TGTGCCAGCAGCTTACTGGAGGGGTGGCTGTTTTTT,CASSLLEGWLFF
medium-sized,-,TRBJ1-2,TRBV21-1,14,TGTGCCAGCAGGGTACAGGGGGCGGATTATGGCTACACCTTC,CASRVQGADYGYTF
few,-,TRBJ1-5,TRBV5-6,13,TGTGCCAGCAGTATGACAGACGGGCAGCCCCAGCATTTT,CASSMTDGQPQHF
-,-,TRBJ1-2,TRBV6-1,12,TGTGCCAGCAGCCAGGGTTTACGCGGCTACACCTTC,CASSQGLRGYTF
-,-,TRBJ2-1,TRBV5-6,16,TGTGCCAGCAGCCCCGGGCGAGGGGTTTCTTTTGGTGAGCAGTTCTTC,CASSPGRGVSFGEQFF
-,TRBD1,TRBJ1-5,TRBV28,15,TGTGCCAGCAGTTTCACCACAGGGGGCAGGCAGCCCCAGCATTTT,CASSFTTGGRQPQHF